This T cell receptor beta chain was captured by sequencing in a study of blood T cells in healthy people across ages (dated by TCRdb to 2013 to 2016). A note on the overall study: In model experiments, roughly one uniquely barcoded TCR beta cDNA molecule per two T cells was captured by template switching. To track age-related changes in TCR beta repertoire diversity, the study relied on deep sequencing normalized with unique cDNA molecular identifiers. The donors were split into four age groups: young (average about 16 years), middle-aged (about 40), aged (more than 60) and long-lived (roughly 77). To avoid experimental bias, donors of different ages were spread randomly across the sequencing lanes. Using the same blood draw, the study looked at two additional independent replicas of 1 million unique cDNA reads for two donors, one aged 18 to 30 and the other aged 80 or older. The investigation overall reported the following: Observed TCR beta diversity correlated strongly with the percentage of naive T cells measured by flow cytometry. As age increased, observed TCR beta diversity per million T cells dropped in a roughly linear way, and a significant reduction was already evident by age 40. Total diversity estimates from one million sequenced T cells were considered lower bounds and underestimates. The long-lived group showed more naive CD4+ T cells, fewer expanded clones and increased TCR diversity than the aged group, suggesting age selection. Conclusive comparison of naive and antigen-experienced compartments was prevented by the profiling of bulk unsorted PBMCs. Because donor CMV infection status was unknown, age-related changes in expanded clonotypes were potentially confounded.

The CDR3 covers 15 residues, taking in both the cysteine and the phenylalanine. Only the CDR3 DNA stays, 45 bases, in frame from base 1. CDR1 and CDR2, per the germline V gene, are MDHEN and SYDVKM. The junction shows trimming of 3 bases on V and 6 bases on J, plus 14 bases between the germline ends. A few counts support this clonotype. Its target antigen remains unknown. No quality values exist for individual bases; no much larger clone is one base distant. The library was generated by 5' RACE. The instrument given in TCRdb is Illumina HiSeq 2500. A second PCR of about 6 to 11 cycles was performed with a sample-barcoded 5' primer and a J-beta primer mix. Each TCR beta cDNA molecule received a unique molecular identifier from a template-switch 5' adaptor carrying 12 random nucleotides. At least 2.5 million CDR3-containing paired-end reads were obtained from each sample. First-strand cDNA was synthesized from all RNA with the Mint cDNA synthesis kit, primed by a TRBC-specific oligonucleotide. Following uracil-DNA glycosylase treatment, a first 18-cycle PCR with universal primers M1SS and BC2_uni_R was performed on all cDNA. The paper's processing steps were these. Each sample was normalized by randomly selecting 1 million high-quality reads, each carrying a distinct molecular identifier. Reads sharing molecular identifiers were discarded rather than binned into consensus sequences. MiTCR, set to a Q25 quality threshold and the strictest error-elimination algorithm, was used for CDR3 identification, clonotype clustering and error correction. A nonparametric unseen species model using Euler transformation provided a lower-bound estimate of total TCR beta diversity. The public reads were reprocessed in TCRdb via fastp at Q25 and MiXCR, keeping in-frame beta chains. Identical CDR3 proteins give one entry, which carries the most common genes and DNA. What appears here as the V and J calls and clone size reflects TCRdb's work, not the paper's. Here the sample has about 320,000 distinct CDR3 sequences; roughly a quarter occur a single time. In total, the top ten clones hold 25% to 35% of the sample.

The roughly 38 donors, aged about 6 to 90 years, were systemically healthy Caucasian individuals from Russia. About 9.6 milliliters of peripheral blood were collected from each donor into EDTA-treated Vacutainer tubes. Ficoll-Paque density-gradient centrifugation was used to isolate PBMCs, with at least 7 million per sample. Trizol reagent was used to extract total RNA from PBMCs, with at least 5.5 micrograms per sample. Naive CD45RAhigh/CD27high T cell percentages were measured by flow cytometry on a PBMC aliquot from every donor. The sequence came from a woman in her 70s in good health. Rearrangement joined TRBV28 to TRBJ2-2; possibly the D gene is TRBD1, per 6 matching bases. Material for sequencing was blood. The CDR3 amino acid sequence is: CASSLVGALAGELFF. Read as DNA, the sequence is TGTGCCAGCAGTTTGGTGGGGGCGCTCGCCGGGGAGCTGTTTTTT.